The rows below give T cell receptor beta chains drawn from one sample of a study of regulatory T cells in long-lasting Graves disease. TCRdb used MiXCR to reprocess the multiplex PCR reads, holding one entry per CDR3 protein. This table has about 350,000 distinct CDR3 sequences, 16% appearing once. The same data also contributed to another study, on T cells in Graves' hyperthyroidism and ophthalmopathy.

The sequences come from peripheral blood mononuclear cells (PBMCs), collected at new diagnosis, from a patient treated with antithyroid drugs. The source is a man aged 35-49 years with Graves disease. Both conserved end residues are trimmed from each CDR3.

v_gene: TRBV20-1; j_gene: TRBJ2-7; CDR3aa: SARDHRGHYEQY
v_gene: TRBV12-3/TRBV12-4; j_gene: TRBJ2-5; CDR3aa: ASSLAPGAGQETQY
v_gene: TRBV11-1; j_gene: TRBJ2-1; CDR3aa: ASSQVGTSGGNEQF
v_gene: TRBV4-3; j_gene: TRBJ2-1; CDR3aa: ASSKGTGYSNEQF
v_gene: TRBV5-6; j_gene: TRBJ2-3; CDR3aa: ASSPNRGDTQY
v_gene: TRBV15; j_gene: TRBJ2-1; CDR3aa: ATSREPGPRGDEQF
v_gene: TRBV10-3; j_gene: TRBJ1-5; CDR3aa: AISEGQVGGPQH
v_gene: TRBV5-1; j_gene: TRBJ2-5; CDR3aa: ASSPTPGPDMETQY
v_gene: TRBV5-4; j_gene: TRBJ2-3; CDR3aa: ASSLVPEPDTQY
v_gene: TRBV11-2; j_gene: TRBJ2-1; CDR3aa: ASSGGLSYNEQF
v_gene: TRBV12-3/TRBV12-4; j_gene: TRBJ1-6; CDR3aa: ASSLEGTRVPLH
v_gene: TRBV20-1; j_gene: TRBJ2-7; CDR3aa: SATTGTGPHEQY
v_gene: TRBV12-5; j_gene: TRBJ2-4; CDR3aa: ASGSTGSLAKNIQY
v_gene: TRBV19; j_gene: TRBJ2-3; CDR3aa: ASSPYRGTDTQY